Presented here are 22 T cell receptor beta chains from one specimen sequenced in a study of identical twins. Each CDR3 protein gets one entry after TCRdb re-called the 5' RACE reads with MiXCR. There are hundreds of thousands of distinct CDR3 sequences in the sample; 5.5% to 6.5% occur only once, and 1.5% to 2% lies in the top ten. Sequenced sample: naive T cells sorted from blood. The receptor source for this set is a man younger than 35 in good health.

This clonotype appeared many times. This chain uses TRBV11-2 with TRBJ2-5; D unresolved. V was pared by 5 bases and J by 4 bases, with 11 bases between. This CDR3 region has 13 residues. CDR1 and CDR2 (germline): SGHAT, FQNNGV. The CDR3: CASSLGPAETQYF. CDR3 nucleotides: TGTGCCAGCAGCCTCGGGCCGGCAGAGACCCAGTACTTC.

This clonotype was seen only a few times. The chain has TRBV18 and TRBJ2-2; 8 bases align to TRBD2. Trimming at V came to 2 bases and at J to 2 bases, leaving 4 bases not matched to a gene. In germline, CDR1 is KGHSH, CDR2 LQKENI. This CDR3 contains 16 residues. CDR3 residues: CASSPFAGGNTGELFF. Written as DNA, the CDR3 is TGTGCCAGCTCACCATTCGCGGGAGGTAACACCGGGGAGCTGTTTTTT. Supplemented by reference TRBV18 and TRBJ2-2, the full variable domain reads NAGVMQNPRHLVRRRGQEARLRCSPMKGHSHVYWYRQLPEEGLKFMVYLQKENIIDESGMPKERFSAEFPKEGPSILRIQQVVRGDSAAYFCASSPFAGGNTGELFFGEGSRLTVL.

This clonotype was observed many times. This chain joins TRBV24-1 and TRBJ2-3; 9 positions agree with TRBD1. Trimming cost V 2 bases and J 3 bases; bases outside gene matches: 2. Germline lookup yields CDR1 KGHDR and CDR2 SFDVKD. The CDR3 contains 15 residues. CDR3 sequence (DNA): TGTGCCACCAGTGATTGGGACAGGGTGACAGATACGCAGTATTTT. Translation: CATSDWDRVTDTQYF.

The rearrangement joins TRBV11-2 to TRBJ2-7, with TRBD1 identical over 8 bases. The CDR3 totals 18 residues. Germline CDR1 SGHAT, CDR2 FQNNGV. The ends lost 3 bases at V and 1 base at J; junction bases unmatched: 14. CDR3 sequence (DNA): TGTGCCAGCAGCTTTCGAGGACAGGGCGAAATAATTTCCTACGAGCAGTACTTC. It codes for CASSFRGQGEIISYEQYF. Full variable domain (outside the CDR3, taken from reference TRBV11-2 and TRBJ2-7): EAGVAQSPRYKIIEKRQSVAFWCNPISGHATLYWYQQILGQGPKLLIQFQNNGVVDDSQLPKDRFSAERLKGVDSTLKIQPAKLEDSAVYLCASSFRGQGEIISYEQYFGPGTRLTVT.

This clonotype came up a few times. The chain couples TRBV7-9 to TRBJ2-1; a weak D match, TRBD1 (5 bases). CDR1 and CDR2 from the germline V gene are SEHNR and FQNEAQ (reference sequence). The CDR3 has 16 residues. Between the trimmed V and J ends, which lost 2 bases and 6 bases, there was a span of 17 bases. The CDR3 region has the DNA TGTGCCAGCAGCTTACAGGGAACACTTAGACCCAATGAGCAGTTCTTC. This encodes CASSLQGTLRPNEQFF.

The J gene is TRBJ1-4, the V gene TRBV12-3 or TRBV12-4; D ambiguous. V lost 2 bases and J 0 bases, leaving 4 bases between the germline ends. This CDR3 spans 14 amino acids. The CDR3 coding sequence is TGTGCCAGCAGTTTATTGCCAACTAATGAAAAACTGTTTTTT. This encodes CASSLLPTNEKLFF.

The table lists this clonotype with many counts. This chain uses TRBV10-3 with TRBJ2-1, with a possible D match to TRBD2 (6 bases). Germline assignment: CDR1 ENHRY and CDR2 SYGVKD. The CDR3 is made up of 13 amino acids. Trimming shortened V by 2 bases and J by 5 bases, and 7 bases separated the two germline ends. Written as DNA, the CDR3 is TGTGCCATCAGTGAGGGCGGGGACAATGAGCAGTTCTTC. The encoded protein is CAISEGGDNEQFF.

This clonotype was recorded many times. The chain joins TRBV27 to TRBJ2-7; D might be TRBD1 (6 bases). This CDR3 comprises 13 residues. Trimming stripped 4 bases from V and 3 bases from J, with 10 bases between. The V gene's germline CDR1 is MNHEY and CDR2 SMNVEV (reference sequence). The CDR3 here is CASSSMDSYEQYF. CDR3 in DNA: TGTGCCAGCAGTTCAATGGACAGCTACGAGCAGTACTTC.

This clonotype was seen more than once but under ten times. The V call is TRBV6-5, the J call TRBJ2-7; D is ambiguous. The V end lost 4 bases, the J end lost 2 bases, and 15 bases lay between the germline ends. Germline V gives CDR1 MNHEY, CDR2 SVGAGI. The CDR3 is 15 amino acids. The CDR3 region is CASSSRPGPTYEQYV. DNA for the CDR3: TGTGCCAGCAGTTCACGGCCCGGGCCGACCTACGAGCAGTACGTC.

V gene TRBV12-3 or TRBV12-4 combines with J gene TRBJ1-5; D is undetermined. The ends were cut back, 6 bases at V and 0 bases at J, with 18 bases in the middle. The CDR3 length is 17 residues. CDR3 protein: CASSPIGFAVSNQPQHF. In nucleotides, the CDR3 is TGTGCCAGCAGCCCCATCGGGTTTGCAGTTAGCAATCAGCCCCAGCATTTT.

The CDR3 is CASSLLTSGRSNEQFF. CDR3 DNA sequence: TGTGCCAGCTCACTTTTGACTAGCGGGAGAAGCAATGAGCAGTTCTTC. The chain employs TRBV18 and TRBJ2-1; 12 bases agree with TRBD2. The J segment lost 6 bases and the V segment lost 4 bases, leaving 7 bases of the junction unmatched. The length of the CDR3 is 16 residues. Germline V CDR1 and CDR2: KGHSH, LQKENI.

This clonotype has more than one count but fewer than ten. V and J are TRBV4-1 and TRBJ2-1; 8 bases map to TRBD1. In germline, CDR1 is MGHRA, CDR2 YSYEKL. This CDR3 is built from 17 residues. The V and J ends lost 3 bases and 4 bases, in that order; junction bases with no gene match: 11. CDR3 sequence: CASSHARDRGGYNEQFF. CDR3 nucleotide sequence: TGCGCCAGCAGCCACGCCCGAGACAGGGGTGGGTACAATGAGCAGTTCTTC.

This clonotype came up a few times. CDR3 DNA sequence: TGTGCCTGGAGCCCCTCACTAGGATTGGCTGAGCAGTTCTTC. It is translated as CAWSPSLGLAEQFF. The chain is built from TRBV30 and TRBJ2-1; D perhaps matches TRBD2 (5 bases). Germline assignment: CDR1 GTSNPN and CDR2 SVGIG (reference sequence). Trimming removed 3 bases at V and 9 bases at J, with 18 bases between. This CDR3 comprises 14 residues.

This clonotype was observed a few times. The chain links TRBV28 to TRBJ2-5; TRBD1 aligns across 9 bases. The CDR3 is made up of 18 amino acids. The V gene end was trimmed by 3 bases and the J gene end by 5 bases; junction bases not matched to a gene: 16. Germline lookup yields CDR1 MDHEN and CDR2 SYDVKM. CDR3 nucleotides: TGTGCCAGCAGTTTTATCCCCGATCGGACAGGGGAGCGGGAGACCCAGTACTTC. Its protein product is CASSFIPDRTGERETQYF.

This clonotype was observed many times. The CDR3 coding sequence is TGTGCCAGCAGCCAAGATACCGGGACAGCGAGCTCCTACGAGCAGTACTTC. It translates to CASSQDTGTASSYEQYF. The genes are TRBV4-2 and TRBJ2-7; 7 nucleotides line up with TRBD1. The germline V gene encodes CDR1 LGHNA and CDR2 YNFKEQ. The length of the CDR3 is 17 residues. Trimming cost V 0 bases and J 0 bases; bases outside gene matches: 8.

The table lists this clonotype with a few counts. V usage is TRBV12-5 and J usage is TRBJ2-7, with unresolved D. CDR3 length: 12 amino acids. CDR1 and CDR2 (germline): LGHNT, FRNRAP. Trimming removed 1 base from V and 3 bases from J, with 4 bases in between. CDR3 in DNA: TGTGCTAGTGGTTTGGGGATCTACGAGCAGTACTTC. Protein product: CASGLGIYEQYF.

Many counts were recorded for this clonotype. The J gene is TRBJ1-5, the V gene TRBV4-2; D perhaps matches TRBD1 (5 bases). Germline V gene data show CDR1 as LGHNA and CDR2 as YNFKEQ. Trimming took 1 base from V and 0 from J, leaving 16 bases between them. The CDR3 is 18 amino acids. The DNA of the CDR3 is TGTGCCAGCAGCCAAGTAGGGTCTGTTGGGGGTAGCAATCAGCCCCAGCATTTT. It specifies CASSQVGSVGGSNQPQHF.

This clonotype was counted many times. V usage is TRBV5-1 and J usage is TRBJ1-5; TRBD1 matches at 9 bases. V gave up 0 bases and J gave up 5 bases; unmatched junction bases: 12. The CDR3 is 18 amino acids. CDR1 and CDR2 (germline): SGHRS, YFSETQ. The CDR3, as DNA: TGCGCCAGCAGCTTGGAACCCCGGGACAGGGTCTATGATCAGCCCCAGCATTTT. Amino acids: CASSLEPRDRVYDQPQHF.

This rearrangement joins TRBV12-3 or TRBV12-4 to TRBJ2-6, with D perhaps matching TRBD1 (5 bases). The CDR3 consists of 16 residues. The V end was cut by 3 bases, the J end by 4 bases, with 13 bases between. The CDR3 DNA reads as TGTGCCAGCAGTTTCCCAACAGGTGCCGGGGCCAACGTCCTGACTTTC. Residues: CASSFPTGAGANVLTF.

The chain uses TRBV28 and TRBJ2-3; D gene unclear. Trimming shortened V by 4 bases and J by 4 bases, and 9 bases separated the two germline ends. The CDR3 length is 13 residues. Germline lookup yields CDR1 MDHEN and CDR2 SYDVKM. The CDR3 DNA reads as TGTGCCAGCAGTTCTACCGAGTCAGATACGCAGTATTTT. It specifies CASSSTESDTQYF.

The chain is built from TRBV12-3 or TRBV12-4 and TRBJ2-5, with TRBD2 matching 8 bases. The CDR3 is 15 residues long. The V segment lost 4 bases and the J segment 5 bases; nucleotides outside the gene matches: 9. CDR3 amino acids: CASSSGGGISETQYF. CDR3 DNA: TGTGCCAGCAGTTCGGGCGGGGGGATTAGTGAGACCCAGTACTTC.

This clonotype has more than one count but fewer than ten. The rearrangement joins TRBV11-2 to TRBJ2-7, with TRBD2 matching 9 bases. The CDR3 totals 17 residues. The junction had 16 bases not matched to a gene; V was cut back by 4 bases and J by 6 bases. Germline V gene data show CDR1 as SGHAT and CDR2 as FQNNGV. For the CDR3, the DNA is TGTGCCAGCAGCTCCCCGCGCGGGAGGGCCCCAATGAGCGAGCAGTACTTC. This gives the protein CASSSPRGRAPMSEQYF. Full variable domain (rest looked up from reference TRBV11-2 and TRBJ2-7): EAGVAQSPRYKIIEKRQSVAFWCNPISGHATLYWYQQILGQGPKLLIQFQNNGVVDDSQLPKDRFSAERLKGVDSTLKIQPAKLEDSAVYLCASSSPRGRAPMSEQYFGPGTRLTVT.